Listed below are T cell receptor beta chains from one sample, sequenced in a study of glioma-infiltrating T cells. Via MiXCR, TCRdb re-called the multiplex PCR reads, giving one row per CDR3 protein. Among fewer than 500,000 distinct CDR3 sequences listed, about two fifths were seen once. Sequencing was done on a sample of glioma tissue, nonneoplastic brain tissue, or PBMCs (not recorded which). The receptors stem from a human donor with low-grade glioma or glioblastoma, undergoing nonglioma brain surgery, or in good health (not recorded which). Each CDR3 is given with its conserved first and last residue. The order of the fields is CDR3 length, V gene, D gene, J gene, clone size, CDR3 protein, CDR3 DNA. D genes are given only for firm matches. Clone size is not always given. Where it is, it says once, few, many or a class for expanded clones.

17	TRBV7-9	NA	TRBJ1-1	NA	CASSLWAGRGPNTEAFF	TGTGCCAGCAGCTTATGGGCAGGGCGGGGCCCGAACACTGAAGCTTTCTTT
16	TRBV14	TRBD1	TRBJ2-2	NA	CASSRWTGKDTGELFF	TGTGCCAGCAGCCGATGGACAGGGAAGGACACCGGGGAGCTGTTTTTT
18	TRBV6-2/TRBV6-3	TRBD2	TRBJ2-1	many	CASSYGWVGTSGYNEQFF	TGTGCCAGCAGTTACGGTTGGGTAGGGACTAGCGGATACAATGAGCAGTTCTTC
15	TRBV7-8	TRBD1	TRBJ2-3	NA	CASSLDRGLVDTQYF	TGTGCCAGCAGCTTAGACAGGGGGCTGGTAGATACGCAGTATTTT
16	TRBV6-1	NA	TRBJ2-1	many	CASSTRMGPYLYEQFF	TGTGCCAGCAGCACAAGGATGGGACCCTATTTGTATGAGCAGTTCTTC
16	TRBV3-1	TRBD2	TRBJ2-3	NA	CASSKVASGSTDTQYF	TGTGCCAGCAGCAAGGTGGCTAGCGGGAGTACAGATACGCAGTATTTT
14	TRBV11-2	NA	TRBJ2-7	NA	CASSSFGTRYEQYF	TGTGCCAGCAGCTCCTTTGGAACTCGCTACGAGCAGTACTTC
14	TRBV5-4	TRBD2	TRBJ2-7	NA	CASSRTSGNYKQYF	TGTGCCAGCAGCCGGACTAGCGGGAACTACAAGCAGTACTTC
14	TRBV5-4	TRBD1	TRBJ2-3	few	CASSKDRVSDTQYF	TGTGCCAGCAGCAAGGACAGGGTGTCAGATACGCAGTATTTT
15	TRBV15	NA	TRBJ2-5	few	CATSRDPGDQETQYF	TGTGCCACCAGCAGGGACCCGGGCGACCAAGAGACCCAGTACTTC
18	TRBV27	TRBD2	TRBJ2-7	few	CASRDSPGGGPRFYEQYF	TGTGCCAGCAGGGATTCACCGGGGGGAGGGCCGAGGTTTTACGAGCAGTACTTC
15	TRBV20-1	TRBD2	TRBJ2-1	NA	CSARSGTRSYNEQFF	TGCAGTGCTAGAAGCGGGACCCGCTCCTACAATGAGCAGTTCTTC
17	TRBV7-3	NA	TRBJ1-1	NA	CASSTLRTAHLNTEAFF	TGTGCCAGCAGCACACTTCGGACGGCGCATCTGAACACTGAAGCTTTCTTT
16	TRBV2	TRBD2	TRBJ2-3	NA	CASSQGRLAGPDTQYF	TGTGCCAGCAGTCAGGGGCGACTAGCGGGACCAGATACGCAGTATTTT
20	TRBV28	TRBD1	TRBJ1-5	NA	CASSLFRVKGQPRSNQPRHF	TGTGCCAGCAGTTTATTTCGGGTGAAGGGACAGCCACGTAGCAATCAGCCCCGGCATTTT
16	TRBV10-3	NA	TRBJ2-2	once	CAISEWDRWNTGELFF	TGTGCCATCAGTGAATGGGACCGCTGGAACACCGGGGAGCTGTTTTTT
14	TRBV20-1	TRBD2	TRBJ2-7	NA	CSASTGLAAYEQYF	TGCAGTGCTAGTACGGGACTAGCAGCCTACGAGCAGTACTTC
16	TRBV7-9	TRBD1	TRBJ1-6	NA	CASSFHRGAGISPLHF	TGTGCCAGCAGCTTTCACAGGGGCGCCGGGATTTCACCCCTCCACTTT
15	TRBV6-1	NA	TRBJ2-7	many	CASSSPGAGLDEQYF	TGTGCCAGCAGCTCCCCTGGGGCGGGACTCGACGAGCAGTACTTC
15	TRBV4-2	NA	TRBJ1-4	many	CASSQETGTNEKLFF	TGTGCCAGCAGCCAAGAGACGGGAACTAATGAAAAACTGTTTTTT
14	TRBV20-1	NA	TRBJ2-5	few	CSARPAGNLETQYF	TGCAGTGCTAGACCCGCGGGGAATCTAGAGACCCAGTACTTC
16	TRBV24-1	TRBD1	TRBJ1-5	NA	CATSESGTGLGQPQHF	TGTGCCACCAGTGAATCTGGGACAGGGCTCGGTCAGCCCCAGCATTTT
13	TRBV28	NA	TRBJ1-2	many	CASSNGLSIGYTF	TGTGCCAGCAGCAACGGACTGTCTATTGGCTACACCTTC
12	TRBV20-1	TRBD1	TRBJ1-1	NA	CSAITGGPEAFF	TGCAGTGCCATTACAGGGGGGCCTGAAGCTTTCTTT
16	TRBV7-8	NA	TRBJ1-5	once	CASSLVWTALRQPQHF	TGTGCCAGCAGCTTAGTTTGGACGGCCCTTCGGCAGCCCCAGCATTTT
14	TRBV6-2/TRBV6-3	TRBD2	TRBJ2-5	many	CASSYTLAGETQYF	TGTGCCAGCAGTTACACCCTAGCGGGAGAGACCCAGTACTTC
16	TRBV6-1	NA	TRBJ1-2	NA	CASSPLVGTVNYGYTF	TGTGCCAGCAGTCCGCTCGTGGGGACGGTTAACTATGGCTACACCTTC
13	TRBV27	NA	TRBJ1-5	many	CASRGGTNQPQHF	TGTGCCAGCAGGGGGGGTACCAACCAGCCCCAGCATTTT
18	TRBV24-1	TRBD1	TRBJ2-6	few	CATSDPGTGPSGANVLTF	TGTGCCACCAGTGATCCTGGGACAGGGCCCTCTGGGGCCAACGTCCTGACTTTC
14	TRBV4-1	NA	TRBJ1-2	NA	CASSQLTGRYDYTF	TGCGCCAGCAGCCAGTTGACAGGACGCTATGACTACACCTTC
14	TRBV25-1	NA	TRBJ1-6	NA	CASSEFTSNSPLHF	TGTGCCAGCAGTGAATTTACGTCTAACTCACCCCTCCACTTT
8	TRBV6-2/TRBV6-3	NA	TRBJ1-6	NA	CASSDRYF	TGTGCCAGCAGTGACAGGTACTTT
13	TRBV19	TRBD1	TRBJ1-5	NA	CASSWTGVQPQHF	TGTGCCAGTAGTTGGACAGGGGTTCAGCCCCAGCATTTT
13	TRBV6-6	NA	TRBJ2-4	NA	CARSYGPNGIQYF	TGTGCCCGCAGTTACGGGCCCAACGGCATTCAGTACTTC
15	TRBV28	TRBD1	TRBJ2-3	many	CASSRDRGGTDTQYF	TGTGCCAGCAGTAGGGACAGGGGTGGCACAGATACGCAGTATTTT
13	TRBV18	NA	TRBJ2-1	NA	CASSPPGLNEQFF	TGTGCCAGCTCACCACCGGGCTTAAATGAGCAGTTCTTC
12	TRBV4-1	NA	TRBJ1-1	NA	CASSQVIGEAFF	TGCGCCAGCAGCCAAGTGATCGGTGAAGCTTTCTTT
12	TRBV7-3	NA	TRBJ2-3	few	CASSPSTGTQYF	TGTGCCAGCAGCCCCTCAACGGGCACGCAGTATTTT
15	TRBV19	NA	TRBJ2-2	NA	CASRRGAGNTGELFF	TGTGCCAGTAGACGCGGGGCAGGGAACACCGGGGAGCTGTTTTTT
13	TRBV20-1	TRBD2	TRBJ2-7	NA	CSAYRLADYEQYF	TGCAGTGCTTATCGACTAGCGGACTACGAGCAGTACTTC
14	TRBV20-1	NA	TRBJ2-3	NA	CSASRASCTDTQYF	TGCAGTGCTAGCCGCGCGTCGTGCACAGATACGCAGTATTTT
15	TRBV28	NA	TRBJ2-3	NA	CASSLRSHSTDTQYF	TGTGCCAGCAGTCTACGGAGCCATAGCACAGATACGCAGTATTTT
14	TRBV7-9	NA	TRBJ2-3	few	CASRLQGTSGTQYF	TGTGCCAGCAGACTACAAGGGACATCGGGTACGCAGTATTTT
13	TRBV6-1	NA	TRBJ2-7	NA	CASSSYDMDEQYF	TGTGCCAGCAGTTCCTACGACATGGACGAGCAGTACTTC
16	TRBV28	NA	TRBJ2-5	NA	CASSTPSGSAQETQYF	TGTGCCAGCAGTACGCCGTCGGGTAGCGCCCAAGAGACCCAGTACTTC
14	TRBV27	NA	TRBJ2-3	many	CASSLSEGADTQYF	TGTGCCAGCAGTTTATCGGAAGGGGCAGATACGCAGTATTTT
14	TRBV2	NA	TRBJ2-3	NA	CASSEQLFSNTQYF	TGTGCCAGCAGTGAACAGCTGTTCAGTAATACGCAGTATTTT
14	TRBV20-1	NA	TRBJ2-5	NA	CSAYNLRRAETQYF	TGCAGTGCCTACAACCTCCGCAGGGCGGAGACCCAGTACTTC